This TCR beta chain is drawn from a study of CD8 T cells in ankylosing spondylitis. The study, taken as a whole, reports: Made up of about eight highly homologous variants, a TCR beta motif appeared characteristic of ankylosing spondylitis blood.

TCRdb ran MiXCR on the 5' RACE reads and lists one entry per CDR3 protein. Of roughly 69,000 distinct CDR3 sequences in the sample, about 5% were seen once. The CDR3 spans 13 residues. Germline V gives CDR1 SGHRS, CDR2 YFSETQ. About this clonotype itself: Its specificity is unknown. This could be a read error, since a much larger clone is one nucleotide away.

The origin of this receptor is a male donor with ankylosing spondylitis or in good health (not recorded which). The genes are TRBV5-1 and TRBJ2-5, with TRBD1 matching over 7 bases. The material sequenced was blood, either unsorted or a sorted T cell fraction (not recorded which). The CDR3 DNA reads TGCGCCAGCAGCTTCGGGGACAGAGAGACCCGGTACTTC. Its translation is CASSFGDRETRYF. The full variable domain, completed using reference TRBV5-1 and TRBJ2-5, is KAGVTQTPRYLIKTRGQQVTLSCSPISGHRSVSWYQQTPGQGLQFLFEYFSETQRNKGNFPGRFSGRQFSNSRSEMNVSTLELGDSALYLCASSFGDRETRYFGPGTRLLVL.